This T cell receptor (beta chain) was sequenced in a study of blood T cell repertoires in COVID-19. The method was immunoSEQ multiplex PCR; TCRdb's version includes in-frame clones alone and lacks a portion of them. Of 220,000 or so clones in the sample, roughly 83% were seen once. Clinical history reported by participants formed the basis on which cohorts were assigned. This CDR3 is built from 16 residues. With V trimmed by 4 bases and J by 4 bases, 8 bases remained unmatched. CDR1 LGHNA and CDR2 YSLEER come from the germline V gene. The sample comprised PBMCs or T cells enriched from blood (not recorded which). The receptor's source is a woman in her 50s who had recovered from COVID-19. J is TRBJ1-2 and V is TRBV4-3; 11 bases are shared with TRBD1. DNA for the CDR3: TGCGCCAGCAGCCCCGGACAGGGGGCTACTTTCTATGGCTACACCTTC. Protein sequence: CASSPGQGATFYGYTF.